This TCR beta chain was observed in a study of shared clonotypes between healthy human individuals. Here immunoSEQ multiplex PCR was the method, and the copy in TCRdb shows in-frame clones only, minus some. The table includes 500,000 to 550,000 clones, 95% to 96% detected once. With 0 bases clipped from V and 8 bases from J, the junction kept 7 bases outside the gene matches. Per the germline V gene, CDR1 is SGHNT and CDR2 is YYREEE (reference sequence). The CDR3 runs to 15 residues. Material for sequencing was naive CD4+ T cells sorted from blood. Subset given: CD45RA+ positively selected. This chain joins TRBV5-4 and TRBJ2-1, with 8 nucleotides matching TRBD1. This TCR was recovered from a woman aged 25 to 39 in good health. CDR3 sequence: CASSLGTGIWDEQFF. CDR3 bases: TGTGCCAGCAGCTTGGGGACAGGGATTTGGGATGAGCAGTTCTTC.